The source of this T cell receptor beta chain is a study of T cells in Graves' hyperthyroidism and ophthalmopathy. V dropped 0 bases and J dropped 4; count of bases not matched to a gene: 10. The CDR3 loop spans 16 amino acids. CDR1 and CDR2 (germline): SGDLS, YYNGEE. TCR beta CDR3 regions were amplified from RNA. The HTBI primer set drove a first-round RT-PCR of the TCR CDR3. TCRdb reprocessed the multiplex PCR reads via MiXCR and lists one record per CDR3 protein. The sample yields hundreds of thousands of distinct CDR3 sequences, roughly a sixth seen once. Findings of the study overall: Ophthalmopathy got predicted by the model a median about six months before its onset.

Concerning this clonotype: What it binds is not known.

The chain combines TRBV9 with TRBJ2-7; 7 nucleotides line up with TRBD1. The receptor comes from a woman aged 45-65 years with Graves' hyperthyroidism that later progressed to Graves' ophthalmopathy. Sequencing used blood. The CDR3 coding sequence is TGTGCCAGCAGCGTAGGTGGTAGGGGGCGAGGGTACGAGCAGTACTTC. Encoded protein: CASSVGGRGRGYEQYF. Combining the CDR3 with reference TRBV9 and TRBJ2-7 gives the whole variable domain DSGVTQTPKHLITATGQRVTLRCSPRSGDLSVYWYQQSLDQGLQFLIQYYNGEERAKGNILERFSAQQFPDLHSELNLSSLELGDSALYFCASSVGGRGRGYEQYFGPGTRLTVT.